The 22 T cell receptor beta chains listed next were all sequenced from one sample in a study of cytomegalovirus exposure and HLA in healthy donors. The protocol was immunoSEQ multiplex PCR, while the TCRdb copy is restricted to in-frame clones and leaves out a portion. The data show 150,000 to 200,000 clones, more than 80% seen once. Sequencing was performed on PBMCs. Receptor source: a young man in good health and CMV-seropositive.

V and J are TRBV5-1 and TRBJ2-2, with TRBD2 matching 9 bases. The germline V gene encodes CDR1 SGHRS and CDR2 YFSETQ. The CDR3 extends over 16 amino acids. V shed 0 bases and J 5 bases; nucleotides not matched to a gene: 5. CDR3 amino acids: CASSLGVAGATGELFF. The CDR3 nucleotides read TGCGCCAGCAGCTTGGGAGTAGCGGGGGCGACCGGGGAGCTGTTTTTT.

The J gene is TRBJ1-5, the V gene TRBV28; a weak D match, TRBD1 (6 bases). V was clipped by 6 bases and J by 6 bases, with 18 bases between them. CDR3 size: 15 residues. Germline V gives CDR1 MDHEN, CDR2 SYDVKM. The CDR3 nucleotides are TGTGCCAGCAGGGGACCGGGACAAGGGGGTCAGCCCCAGCATTTT. It yields the protein CASRGPGQGGQPQHF.

This clone was observed at least ten times. This rearrangement joins TRBV4-3 to TRBJ1-1; TRBD1 matches 7 bases. V lost 0 bases, J lost 3 bases, and 7 bases stayed unmatched. The CDR3 contains 16 residues. The germline CDR1 and CDR2 sequences are LGHNA and YSLEER. CDR3: CASSQDLGGAYTEAFF. The CDR3, as DNA: TGCGCCAGCAGCCAAGATTTAGGGGGCGCGTACACTGAAGCTTTCTTT.

V and J are TRBV18 and TRBJ2-2; no reliable D call. This CDR3 contains 16 residues. Germline lookup yields CDR1 KGHSH and CDR2 LQKENI. V was trimmed by 3 bases and J by 7 bases, leaving 18 bases between them. The CDR3 region is CASSPIDGRTGGELFF. The DNA of the CDR3 is TGTGCCAGCTCACCGATCGACGGCCGTACGGGCGGGGAGCTGTTTTTT.

The chain has TRBV7-3 and TRBJ2-2; 8 bases are shared with TRBD1. CDR3 length equals 14 residues. CDR1 and CDR2 from the germline V gene are SGHTA and FQGTGA. Trimming cost V 5 bases and J 5 bases; bases outside gene matches: 4. The CDR3 DNA reads TGTGCCAGCAGCCTGGGACAGGCAACCGGGGAGCTGTTTTTT. It translates to CASSLGQATGELFF.

The chain joins TRBV19 to TRBJ1-5; D is ambiguous. CDR1 LNHDA and CDR2 SQIVND come from the germline V gene (reference sequence). The V and J ends lost 7 bases and 0 bases respectively, with 7 bases between them. This CDR3 region has 13 residues. The CDR3 DNA is TGTGCCAGTAACCAGAATAGCAATCAGCCCCAGCATTTT. As protein: CASNQNSNQPQHF.

The rearrangement links TRBV11-2 to TRBJ2-1; D is uncertain. This CDR3 comprises 17 residues. V was trimmed by 2 bases and J by 2 bases, leaving 16 bases between them. The germline CDR1 and CDR2 sequences are SGHAT and FQNNGV. CDR3: CASSLSVPVPTYNEQFF. DNA for the CDR3: TGTGCCAGCAGCTTAAGCGTTCCGGTGCCGACCTACAATGAGCAGTTCTTC.

This chain connects TRBV27 to TRBJ2-7, with a tentative D call TRBD1 (5 bases). This CDR3 is built from 12 residues. Germline values: CDR1 MNHEY, CDR2 SMNVEV (reference sequence). V lost 6 bases and J 4 bases, leaving 10 bases between the germline ends. The DNA for the CDR3 is TGTGCCAGCAGGACGACAGTTTACGAGCAGTACTTC. It codes for CASRTTVYEQYF.

V usage is TRBV6-1 and J usage is TRBJ2-3; TRBD2 might be the D (6 bases). The V end lost 0 bases, the J end lost 4 bases, and 17 bases lay between the germline ends. CDR1 and CDR2 from the germline V gene are MNHNS and SASEGT. CDR3 length equals 17 residues. The CDR3 reads CASSEASGTGVPDTQYF. The CDR3 region has the DNA TGTGCCAGCAGTGAAGCGAGTGGGACGGGAGTTCCAGATACGCAGTATTTT.

The rearrangement links TRBV29-1 to TRBJ2-3; D may be TRBD2 (7 bases). The CDR3 covers 13 residues. V dropped 6 bases and J dropped 3 bases, with 13 bases sitting between them. The germline CDR1 and CDR2 sequences are SQVTM and ANQGSEA. CDR3: CSVGGRRTDTQYF. As DNA, the CDR3 is TGCAGCGTCGGGGGGCGCAGGACAGATACGCAGTATTTT.

The gene calls are TRBV18 and TRBJ2-1, with D tentatively TRBD1 (5 bases). The ends were cut back, 6 bases at V and 4 bases at J, with 31 bases in the middle. CDR1 KGHSH and CDR2 LQKENI come from the germline V gene. The CDR3 consists of 20 residues. The CDR3 protein is CASSHRALGAAAGSYNEQFF. The CDR3 coding sequence is TGTGCCAGCTCTCATCGGGCCCTAGGGGCGGCGGCAGGGTCTTACAATGAGCAGTTCTTC.

The chain recombines TRBV9 with TRBJ1-5, with D perhaps TRBD1 (6 bases). There are 14 residues in the CDR3. Trimming shortened V by 3 bases and J by 3 bases, and 10 bases separated the two germline ends. The germline gives CDR1 SGDLS, CDR2 YYNGEE. The CDR3 sequence: CASSDTGFNQPQHF. DNA of the CDR3: TGTGCCAGCAGCGATACAGGGTTCAATCAGCCCCAGCATTTT.

The chain is built from TRBV30 and TRBJ1-2, with 9 bases fitting TRBD1. This CDR3 is built from 13 residues. The V and J ends lost 8 bases and 2 bases, in that order; junction bases with no gene match: 6. Germline CDR1 and CDR2: GTSNPN and SVGIG (reference sequence). In DNA form, the CDR3 reads TGTGCCGGGTGGGACAGGGAGAACTATGGCTACACCTTC. It yields the protein CAGWDRENYGYTF.

This chain connects TRBV29-1 to TRBJ2-7; maybe TRBD2 (6 bases). This CDR3 comprises 13 residues. Germline-derived CDR1 and CDR2 are SQVTM and ANQGSEA. V lost 4 bases and J 0 bases, leaving 10 bases between the germline ends. The CDR3 sequence: CSVGAEGSYEQYF. CDR3 coding DNA: TGCAGCGTTGGAGCGGAGGGCTCCTACGAGCAGTACTTC.

V and J are TRBV4-2 and TRBJ1-5; the D gene is possibly TRBD1 (5 bases). The length of the CDR3 is 18 residues. Trimming removed 0 bases from V and 0 bases from J, with 15 bases in between. Germline V CDR1 and CDR2: LGHNA, YNFKEQ. The CDR3 DNA is TGTGCCAGCAGCCAAGATCCAGGGAAACCTAATAGCAATCAGCCCCAGCATTTT. Translated: CASSQDPGKPNSNQPQHF.

This chain uses TRBV30 with TRBJ2-5, with D hard to call. Trimming removed 2 bases from V and 1 base from J, with 17 bases in between. Germline CDR1 and CDR2: GTSNPN and SVGIG (reference sequence). The CDR3 covers 16 residues. The chain's CDR3 is CAWSFSLAGGQETQYF. DNA for the CDR3: TGTGCCTGGAGTTTCTCTTTGGCCGGCGGCCAAGAGACCCAGTACTTC.

The chain carries TRBV29-1 and TRBJ1-1, with 7 bases aligning to TRBD1. Trimming at V came to 4 bases and at J to 6 bases, leaving 11 bases not matched to a gene. Germline assignment: CDR1 SQVTM and CDR2 ANQGSEA. The CDR3 totals 14 residues. The CDR3 reads CSVGETGLRAEAFF. CDR3 in DNA: TGCAGCGTTGGAGAGACAGGGTTACGCGCTGAAGCTTTCTTT.

The chain joins TRBV4-3 to TRBJ1-2; D perhaps matches TRBD1 (5 bases). Germline V gene data show CDR1 as LGHNA and CDR2 as YSLEER. V was trimmed by 1 base and J by 0 bases, leaving 15 bases between them. The CDR3 extends over 17 amino acids. DNA of the CDR3: TGCGCCAGCAGCCAAGGAGGAGCAGGGAGGACTAACTATGGCTACACCTTC. This sequence encodes CASSQGGAGRTNYGYTF.

J is TRBJ2-5 and V is TRBV5-1, with 11 bases fitting TRBD2. Germline V gene lookup returns CDR1 SGHRS and CDR2 YFSETQ. V lost 3 bases, J lost 9 bases, and 10 bases stayed unmatched. The CDR3 loop spans 15 amino acids. The CDR3 protein is CASSSGLAELAAQYF. The CDR3 coding sequence is TGCGCCAGCAGCTCGGGACTAGCGGAACTCGCGGCCCAGTACTTC.

This clone was seen repeatedly, ten times or more. This rearrangement joins TRBV5-1 to TRBJ2-2; D is possibly TRBD2 (5 bases). The V end was cut by 6 bases, the J end by 1 base, with 10 bases between. The CDR3 is 14 residues long. The germline CDR1 and CDR2 sequences are SGHRS and YFSETQ. The CDR3 loop reads CASKIALNTGELFF. The CDR3 DNA is TGCGCCAGCAAAATAGCGTTGAACACCGGGGAGCTGTTTTTT.

The chain carries TRBV29-1 and TRBJ1-2; 10 bases agree with TRBD1. Germline loops: CDR1 SQVTM, CDR2 ANQGSEA. CDR3 length: 15 residues. The V and J ends lost 1 base and 5 bases, in that order; junction bases with no gene match: 7. DNA of the CDR3: TGCAGCGTTGAAGGGGGACAGGGGAAGCGGTATGGCTACACCTTC. Translation gives CSVEGGQGKRYGYTF.

J is TRBJ1-1 and V is TRBV9; maybe TRBD1 (6 bases). V shed 2 bases and J shed 0 bases, with 8 bases lying between them. Germline V gene sequence: CDR1 SGDLS, CDR2 YYNGEE. This CDR3 spans 14 amino acids. CDR3 residues: CASSVGDMNTEAFF. In nucleotides, the CDR3 is TGTGCCAGCAGCGTGGGGGACATGAACACTGAAGCTTTCTTT.